This T cell receptor (beta chain) was sequenced in a study of cytomegalovirus exposure and HLA in healthy donors. Study findings and constraints: Data from an earlier analysis indicated that most TCR beta V segments were productive either about 90% or about 30% of the time.

The PCR used 60 Vbeta and 13 Jbeta primers. Some clones are missing from TCRdb's copy, which holds only in-frame ones; the method was immunoSEQ multiplex PCR. The table has under 200,000 clones, about four fifths seen once. This clone showed up just once. The antigen remains undetermined. This CDR3 region has 14 residues. Germline V gene data show CDR1 as SEHNR and CDR2 as FQNEAQ (reference sequence). V dropped 1 base and J dropped 3; count of bases not matched to a gene: 2. Sequencing was performed on PBMCs. The source of this sequence is a man between 25 and 39 years old in good health and CMV-seronegative. This chain connects TRBV7-9 to TRBJ2-7; 8 nucleotides align to TRBD1. The DNA for the CDR3 is TGTGCCAGCAGCTTAGGACAGGGGAACTACGAGCAGTACTTC. It is translated as CASSLGQGNYEQYF.